This T cell receptor beta chain comes out of a study of CD8 T cells in ankylosing spondylitis. Study-level findings and limits: Seven to nine highly homologous variants formed a TCR beta motif that appeared characteristic of ankylosing spondylitis blood.

Germline CDR1 is SGHRS and CDR2 is YFSETQ. This CDR3 is built from 14 residues. V was pared by 3 bases and J by 4 bases, with 14 bases between. TCRdb recomputed calls from the 5' RACE reads with MiXCR, one row per CDR3 protein. This sample carries 700,000 or so distinct CDR3 sequences, under 20% of them seen once, and the ten largest clones take around 20%. This clonotype was detected a few times. The antigen is undetermined. The clonotype comes from a male donor with ankylosing spondylitis. Sequencing was done on a sample of blood, either unsorted or a sorted T cell fraction (not recorded which). This chain links TRBV5-1 with TRBJ2-7; D may be TRBD1 (6 bases). This CDR3 is CASSYRDDGYEQYF. CDR3 DNA: TGCGCCAGCAGCTACAGGGACGATGGTTACGAGCAGTACTTC.